This TCR beta chain was identified in a study of blood T cells in healthy people across ages. The CDR3 runs to 15 residues. V shed 2 bases, J shed 2 bases, and the junction held 5 bases outside the gene matches. Alongside a J-beta primer mix, a sample-barcoded 5' primer served in a second PCR lasting about 6 to 12 cycles. TCRdb reanalysed the 5' RACE reads using MiXCR and keeps one entry per CDR3 protein. Of hundreds of thousands of distinct CDR3 sequences in the sample, around 50% were seen once. The TCR originated in a man in his forties or fifties in good health. The sample taken for sequencing was blood. The chain carries TRBV12-3 or TRBV12-4 and TRBJ2-7; 8 nucleotides match TRBD2. CDR3 sequence (DNA): TGTGCCAGCAGTTTATGGGCGGGAGGCGCCTACGAGCAGTACTTC. Its translation: CASSLWAGGAYEQYF.